This T cell receptor (beta chain) was recorded in a study of blood T cell repertoires in COVID-19. Study-level background: The United States, Italy and Spain were the sources of the acute and convalescent COVID-19 samples.

In the study's own analysis: Amplifying reference gene primers gave estimates of nucleated cell counts. Clones were sequenced by immunoSEQ multiplex PCR, and TCRdb holds only the in-frame ones, with some missing. The V and J calls and clone size come from that table; D and trimming were worked out from the DNA. This table holds roughly 80,000 clones, 65% to 85% found once. CDR3 length: 15 amino acids. Trimming removed 4 bases at V and 1 base at J, with 14 bases between. CDR1 is LGHDT, CDR2 YNNKEL, per germline (reference sequence). The TCR sequence derives from a woman aged 80 or older with acute or convalescent COVID-19. The V gene is TRBV3-1 (or the pseudogene TRBV3-2), the J gene TRBJ2-7, with D tentatively TRBD2 (6 bases). Sequencing was performed on peripheral blood. The CDR3 reads CASSPLGGASYEQYF. CDR3 DNA sequence: TGTGCCAGCAGCCCCCTCGGCGGGGCGTCCTACGAGCAGTACTTC.